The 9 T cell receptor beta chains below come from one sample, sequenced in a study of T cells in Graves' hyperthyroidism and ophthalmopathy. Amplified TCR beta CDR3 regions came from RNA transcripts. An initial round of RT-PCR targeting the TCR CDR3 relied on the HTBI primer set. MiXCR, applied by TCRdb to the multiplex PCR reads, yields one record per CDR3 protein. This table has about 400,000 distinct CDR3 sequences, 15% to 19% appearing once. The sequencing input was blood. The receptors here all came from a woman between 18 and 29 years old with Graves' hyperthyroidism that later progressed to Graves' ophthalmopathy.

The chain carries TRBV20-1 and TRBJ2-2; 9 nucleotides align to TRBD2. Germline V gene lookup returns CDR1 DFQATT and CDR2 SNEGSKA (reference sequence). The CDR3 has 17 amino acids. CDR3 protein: CSVEIDFSGRNTGELFF. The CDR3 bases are TGCAGCGTTGAAATCGACTTTAGCGGGAGAAACACCGGGGAGCTGTTTTTT.

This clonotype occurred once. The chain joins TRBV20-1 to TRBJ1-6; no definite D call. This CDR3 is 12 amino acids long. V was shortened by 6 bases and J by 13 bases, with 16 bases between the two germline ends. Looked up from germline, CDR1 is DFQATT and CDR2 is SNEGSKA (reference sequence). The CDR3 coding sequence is TGCAGTGCCAATAACCAATCGGAGCCCCTCCACTTT. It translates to CSANNQSEPLHF.

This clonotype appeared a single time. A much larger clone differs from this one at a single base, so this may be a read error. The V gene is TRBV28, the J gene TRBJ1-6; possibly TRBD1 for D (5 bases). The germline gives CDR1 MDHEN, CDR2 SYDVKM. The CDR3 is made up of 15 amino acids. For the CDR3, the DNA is TGTGCCAGCAGTTTCCGCGGGGGGGGTATGGCACCCATCCACTTT. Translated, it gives CASSFRGGGMAPIHF.

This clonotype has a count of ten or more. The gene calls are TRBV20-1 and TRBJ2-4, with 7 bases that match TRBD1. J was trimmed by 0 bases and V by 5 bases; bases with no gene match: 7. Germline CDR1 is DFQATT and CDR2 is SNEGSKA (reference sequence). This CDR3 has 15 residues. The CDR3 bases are TGCAGTGCTGGACCGACAGGGATAGCCAAAAACATTCAGTACTTC. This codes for CSAGPTGIAKNIQYF.

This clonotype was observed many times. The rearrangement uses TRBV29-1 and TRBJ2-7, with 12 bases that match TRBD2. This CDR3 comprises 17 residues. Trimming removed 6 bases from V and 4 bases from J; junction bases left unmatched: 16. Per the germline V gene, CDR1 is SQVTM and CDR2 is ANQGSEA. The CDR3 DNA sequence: TGCAGCGTCGGTTTACTAGCGGGAGGCAGCGGGGGGTACGAGCAGTACTTC. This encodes CSVGLLAGGSGGYEQYF.

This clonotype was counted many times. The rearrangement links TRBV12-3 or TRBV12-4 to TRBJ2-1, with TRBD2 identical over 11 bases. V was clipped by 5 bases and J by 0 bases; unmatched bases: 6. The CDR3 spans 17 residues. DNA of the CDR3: TGTGCCAGCAGTCGTCCTAGCGGGAGGCTCTCCTACAATGAGCAGTTCTTC. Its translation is CASSRPSGRLSYNEQFF.

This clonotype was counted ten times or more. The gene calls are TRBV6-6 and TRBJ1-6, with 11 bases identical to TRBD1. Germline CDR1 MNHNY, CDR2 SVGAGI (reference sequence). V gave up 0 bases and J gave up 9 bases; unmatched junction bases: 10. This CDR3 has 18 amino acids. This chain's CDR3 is CASSYSPGTGGGISPLHF. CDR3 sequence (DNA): TGTGCCAGCAGTTACTCGCCGGGGACAGGGGGAGGAATTTCACCCCTCCACTTT.

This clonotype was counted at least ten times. The CDR3 region has the DNA TGTGCCAGCAGGACGACAGGGCGGAACACTGAAGCTTTCTTT. Its protein product is CASRTTGRNTEAFF. J is TRBJ1-1 and V is TRBV28, with 7 bases lining up with TRBD1. The CDR3 is 14 amino acids. The V gene's germline CDR1 is MDHEN and CDR2 SYDVKM. Trimming removed 6 bases from V and 1 base from J; junction bases left unmatched: 5.

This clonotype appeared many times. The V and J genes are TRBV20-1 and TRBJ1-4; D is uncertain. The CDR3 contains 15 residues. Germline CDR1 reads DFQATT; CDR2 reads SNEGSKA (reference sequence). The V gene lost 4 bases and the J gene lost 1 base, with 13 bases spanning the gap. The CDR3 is CSATTSSLTNEKLFF. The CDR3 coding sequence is TGCAGTGCTACGACATCTTCCTTAACTAATGAAAAACTGTTTTTT.